The clone carrying this T cell receptor beta chain was picked up a small number of times. The antigen is unknown. This entry belongs to a study of T cells after yellow fever vaccination. General study points: Booster sampling recovered most clones from primary vaccination (roughly 96% CD4, roughly 88% CD8).

The CDR3 has 15 amino acids. The germline CDR1 and CDR2 sequences are SGHTA and FQGNSA. V was cut by 3 bases and J by 5 bases, with 16 bases left in between. Conversion of TCR transcripts into cDNA relied on 5'RACE template switching, which added a universal primer site and UMIs. TCRdb processed the 5' RACE reads anew with MiXCR; each CDR3 protein has one entry. The sample carries 340,000 or so distinct CDR3 sequences, around 12% recorded once. This chain connects TRBV7-2 to TRBJ2-5; D uncertain. Sequenced material: CD4+ T cells sorted from PBMCs, taken 15 days after the yellow fever booster vaccination. The TCR originated in a man in his late teens or twenties who received the YFV17D yellow fever vaccine. CDR3 amino acids: CASSFHPDRRETQYF. The CDR3 DNA follows: TGTGCCAGCAGCTTCCACCCCGACCGCAGGGAGACCCAGTACTTC.